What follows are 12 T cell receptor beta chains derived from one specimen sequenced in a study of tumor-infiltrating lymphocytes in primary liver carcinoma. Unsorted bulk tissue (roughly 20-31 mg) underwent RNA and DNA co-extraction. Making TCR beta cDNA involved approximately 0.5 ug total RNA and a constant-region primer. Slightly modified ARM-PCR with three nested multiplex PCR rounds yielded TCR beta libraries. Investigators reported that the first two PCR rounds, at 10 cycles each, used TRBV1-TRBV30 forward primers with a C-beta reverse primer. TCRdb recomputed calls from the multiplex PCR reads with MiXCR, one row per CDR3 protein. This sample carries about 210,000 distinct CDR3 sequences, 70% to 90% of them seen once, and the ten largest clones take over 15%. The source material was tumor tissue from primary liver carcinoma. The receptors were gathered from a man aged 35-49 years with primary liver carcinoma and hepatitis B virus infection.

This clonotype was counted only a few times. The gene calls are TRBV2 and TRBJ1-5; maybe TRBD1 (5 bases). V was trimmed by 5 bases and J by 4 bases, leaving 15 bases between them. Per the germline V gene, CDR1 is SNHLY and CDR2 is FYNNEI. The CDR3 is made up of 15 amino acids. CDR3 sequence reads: CASSWGVTGNQPQHF. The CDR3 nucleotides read TGTGCCAGCAGTTGGGGGGTTACGGGTAATCAGCCCCAGCATTTT.

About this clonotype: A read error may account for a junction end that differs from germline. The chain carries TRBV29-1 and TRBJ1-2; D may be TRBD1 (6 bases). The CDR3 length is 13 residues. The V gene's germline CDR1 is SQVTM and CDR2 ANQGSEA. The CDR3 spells CSLLGQTNYDYTF. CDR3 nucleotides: TGCAGCCTTTTAGGACAGACTAACTATGACTACACCTTC.

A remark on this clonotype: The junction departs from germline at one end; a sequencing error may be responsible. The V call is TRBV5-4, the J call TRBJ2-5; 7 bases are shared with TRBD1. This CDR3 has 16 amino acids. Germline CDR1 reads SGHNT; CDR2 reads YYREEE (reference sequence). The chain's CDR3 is CASSLWGRQGKEAQYF. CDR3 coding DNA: TGTGCCAGCAGCCTGTGGGGGCGACAGGGTAAAGAGGCCCAGTACTTC.

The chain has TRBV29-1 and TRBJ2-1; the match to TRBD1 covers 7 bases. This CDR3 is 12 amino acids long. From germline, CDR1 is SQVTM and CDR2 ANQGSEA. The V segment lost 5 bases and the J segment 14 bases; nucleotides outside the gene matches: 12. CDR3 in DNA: TGCAGCGTTAAAATACCGGGACAGTTGGAGTTCTTC. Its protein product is CSVKIPGQLEFF.

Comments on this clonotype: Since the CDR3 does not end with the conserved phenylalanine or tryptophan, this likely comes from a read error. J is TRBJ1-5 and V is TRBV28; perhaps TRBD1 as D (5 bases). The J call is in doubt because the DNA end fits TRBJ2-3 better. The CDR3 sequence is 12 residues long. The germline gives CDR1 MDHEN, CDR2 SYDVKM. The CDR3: CASTLRGQPQYY. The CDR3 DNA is TGTGCCAGCACCTTAAGGGGTCAGCCCCAGTATTAT.

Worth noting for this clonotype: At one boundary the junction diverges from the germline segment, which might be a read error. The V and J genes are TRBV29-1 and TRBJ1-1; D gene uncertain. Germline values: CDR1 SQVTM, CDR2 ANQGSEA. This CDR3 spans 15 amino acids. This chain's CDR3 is CSVEAWWGMNTEAFF. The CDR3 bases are TGCAGCGTTGAGGCATGGTGGGGAATGAACACTGAAGCGTTCTTT.

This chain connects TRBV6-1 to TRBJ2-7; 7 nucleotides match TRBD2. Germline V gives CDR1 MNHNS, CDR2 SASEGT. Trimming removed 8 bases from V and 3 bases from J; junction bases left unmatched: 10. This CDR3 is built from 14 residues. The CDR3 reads CASGGRVRNYEQYF. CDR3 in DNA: TGTGCCAGCGGTGGGAGGGTTAGGAACTACGAGCAGTACTTC.

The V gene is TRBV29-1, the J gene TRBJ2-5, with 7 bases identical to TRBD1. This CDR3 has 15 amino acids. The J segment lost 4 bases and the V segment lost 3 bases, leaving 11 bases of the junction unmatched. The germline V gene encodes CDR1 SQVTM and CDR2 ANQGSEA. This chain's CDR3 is CSVDANRGRAETQYF. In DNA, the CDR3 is TGCAGCGTTGATGCGAATAGGGGGCGAGCAGAGACCCAGTACTTC.

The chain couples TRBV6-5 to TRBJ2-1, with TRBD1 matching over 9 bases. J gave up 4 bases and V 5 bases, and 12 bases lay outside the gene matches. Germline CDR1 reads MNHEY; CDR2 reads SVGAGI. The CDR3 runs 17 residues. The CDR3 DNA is TGTGCCAGCAGTGACCGATTAGGGACAGGGATATACAATGAGCAGTTCTTC. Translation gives CASSDRLGTGIYNEQFF.

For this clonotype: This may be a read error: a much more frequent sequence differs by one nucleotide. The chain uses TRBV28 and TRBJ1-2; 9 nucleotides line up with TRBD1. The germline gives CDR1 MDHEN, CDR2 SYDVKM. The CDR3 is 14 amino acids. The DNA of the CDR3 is TGTGACAGCAGGTTCTTGGGACAGGGCTATGGCTACACCTTC. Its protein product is CDSRFLGQGYGYTF.

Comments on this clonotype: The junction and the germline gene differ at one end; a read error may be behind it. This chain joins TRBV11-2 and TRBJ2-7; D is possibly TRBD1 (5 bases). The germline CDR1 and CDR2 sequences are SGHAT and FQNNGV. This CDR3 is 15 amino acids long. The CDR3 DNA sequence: TGTGCCATCAGCTTATCGGCAGGGTTTTCATACGAGCAGTATTTC. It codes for CAISLSAGFSYEQYF. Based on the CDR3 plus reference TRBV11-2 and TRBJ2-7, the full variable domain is EAGVAQSPRYKIIEKRQSVAFWCNPISGHATLYWYQQILGQGPKLLIQFQNNGVVDDSQLPKDRFSAERLKGVDSTLKIQPAKLEDSAVYLCAISLSAGFSYEQYFGPGTRLTVT.

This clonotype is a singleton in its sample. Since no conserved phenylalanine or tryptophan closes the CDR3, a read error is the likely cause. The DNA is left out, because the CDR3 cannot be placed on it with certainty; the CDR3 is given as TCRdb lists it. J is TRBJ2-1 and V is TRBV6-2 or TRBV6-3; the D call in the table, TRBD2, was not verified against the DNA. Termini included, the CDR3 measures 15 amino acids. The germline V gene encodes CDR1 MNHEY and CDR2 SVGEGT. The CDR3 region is CASRIFLGGGREHFL.